Listed below are T cell receptor beta chains from one sample, sequenced in a study of CD8 T cells in Susac syndrome. TCRdb redid the calling of the immunoSEQ multiplex PCR reads with MiXCR, one entry per CDR3 protein. The data show about 110,000 distinct CDR3 sequences, with approximately 94% seen just once and 0.4% to 0.5% held by the top ten. Sequencing input: CD8+ T cells from PBMCs. The receptors here all came from a human donor with Susac syndrome. Both conserved end residues are part of each CDR3. D genes are given only for firm matches. A clone size is listed for some rows: how often the clone was seen (once, few, many), or a class if it is expanded.

J gene: TRBJ2-5; clone size: few; V gene: TRBV7-2; D gene: TRBD1; CDR3 DNA: TGTGCCACCGGGACAGCCCAAGAGACCCAGTACTTC; CDR3 protein: CATGTAQETQYF
J gene: TRBJ2-3; clone size: .; V gene: TRBV7-9; D gene: TRBD2; CDR3 DNA: TGTGCCAGCGTACTAGCGGGGGGTCCAGATACGCAGTATTTT; CDR3 protein: CASVLAGGPDTQYF
J gene: TRBJ1-2; clone size: .; V gene: TRBV12-3/TRBV12-4; D gene: .; CDR3 DNA: TGTGCCAGCAGCTTACCGCTGACGGGTGACGGGCATGGCTACACCTTC; CDR3 protein: CASSLPLTGDGHGYTF
J gene: TRBJ1-1; clone size: .; V gene: TRBV27; D gene: .; CDR3 DNA: TGTGCCAGCAGTTTGGAACGGGGTGGGAGCACTGAAGCTTTCTTT; CDR3 protein: CASSLERGGSTEAFF
J gene: TRBJ1-6; clone size: .; V gene: TRBV5-6; D gene: .; CDR3 DNA: TGTGCCAGCAGCTTGACGGAGTTCTATAATTCACCCCTCCACTTT; CDR3 protein: CASSLTEFYNSPLHF
J gene: TRBJ1-1; clone size: .; V gene: TRBV2; D gene: .; CDR3 DNA: TGTGCCAGCAGTGCCCCAGGGGATAACACTGAAGCTTTCTTT; CDR3 protein: CASSAPGDNTEAFF
J gene: TRBJ2-1; clone size: .; V gene: TRBV27; D gene: TRBD1; CDR3 DNA: TGTGCCAGCGTCGACAGGGGACCCTACAATGAGCAGTTCTTC; CDR3 protein: CASVDRGPYNEQFF
J gene: TRBJ1-2; clone size: .; V gene: TRBV7-9; D gene: TRBD1; CDR3 DNA: TGTGCCAGCCGCCATGCAGGGGGTATAACTAACTATGGCTACACCTTC; CDR3 protein: CASRHAGGITNYGYTF
J gene: TRBJ2-1; clone size: .; V gene: TRBV9; D gene: TRBD2; CDR3 DNA: TGTGCCAGCGGTCACCCGACGGCGGGGGGGTACAATGAGCAGTTCTTC; CDR3 protein: CASGHPTAGGYNEQFF
J gene: TRBJ1-1; clone size: .; V gene: TRBV24-1; D gene: .; CDR3 DNA: TGTGCCACCAGTGATCCACGCACCCGGAGAGGCACTGAAGCTTTCTTT; CDR3 protein: CATSDPRTRRGTEAFF
J gene: TRBJ2-7; clone size: .; V gene: TRBV27; D gene: .; CDR3 DNA: TGTGCCAGCAGTTTATACCCGACGGACAGCTACGAGCAGTACTTC; CDR3 protein: CASSLYPTDSYEQYF
J gene: TRBJ2-7; clone size: few; V gene: TRBV6-1; D gene: TRBD1; CDR3 DNA: TGTGCCAGCAGGAGGATCGGGACAGGATCCTACGAGCAGTACTTC; CDR3 protein: CASRRIGTGSYEQYF
J gene: TRBJ2-5; clone size: .; V gene: TRBV7-2; D gene: .; CDR3 DNA: TGTGCCAGCAGCTTAGTAGGAGGCCCCCAAGAGACCCAGTACTTC; CDR3 protein: CASSLVGGPQETQYF
J gene: TRBJ2-7; clone size: .; V gene: TRBV11-2; D gene: .; CDR3 DNA: TGTGCCAGCAGCCCTAACCTCTACGAGCAGTACTTC; CDR3 protein: CASSPNLYEQYF
J gene: TRBJ2-7; clone size: .; V gene: TRBV9; D gene: TRBD1; CDR3 DNA: TGTGCCAGCAGCGTTCAACCCTTAGGGACAGGGACCTACGAGCAGTACTTC; CDR3 protein: CASSVQPLGTGTYEQYF
J gene: TRBJ1-1; clone size: .; V gene: TRBV7-2; D gene: .; CDR3 DNA: TGTGCCAGCAGCGCGGTCGGCGGGTCCCAAGAAGCTTTCTTT; CDR3 protein: CASSAVGGSQEAFF
J gene: TRBJ2-1; clone size: .; V gene: TRBV7-9; D gene: TRBD2; CDR3 DNA: TGTGCCAGCACCGGGACTAGCGGGGGGAATGAGCAGTTCTTC; CDR3 protein: CASTGTSGGNEQFF
J gene: TRBJ2-7; clone size: .; V gene: TRBV11-2; D gene: TRBD1; CDR3 DNA: TGTGCCAGCAGCGTCGACAGGGCCCTCTCCTACGAGCAGTACTTC; CDR3 protein: CASSVDRALSYEQYF
J gene: TRBJ2-5; clone size: .; V gene: TRBV12-3/TRBV12-4; D gene: .; CDR3 DNA: TGTGCCAGCAGTTCCACCCGGACAGAGGAAGAGACCCAGTACTTC; CDR3 protein: CASSSTRTEEETQYF
J gene: TRBJ1-2; clone size: .; V gene: TRBV20-1; D gene: .; CDR3 DNA: TGCAGTGCTAGAGATCGGGGGGCTCTTGGACAGTACTATGGCTACACCTTC; CDR3 protein: CSARDRGALGQYYGYTF
J gene: TRBJ2-7; clone size: .; V gene: TRBV29-1; D gene: .; CDR3 DNA: TGCAGCGTTGTGGAAGTCCCGGCTCGCGAGCAGTACTTC; CDR3 protein: CSVVEVPAREQYF
J gene: TRBJ2-1; clone size: .; V gene: TRBV20-1; D gene: TRBD1; CDR3 DNA: TGCAGTGCTAGAGATCTAAGGACAGGGGAGTACAATGAGCAGTTCTTC; CDR3 protein: CSARDLRTGEYNEQFF
J gene: TRBJ1-4; clone size: .; V gene: TRBV9; D gene: .; CDR3 DNA: TGTGCCAGCGGTGGGGGTTTTAACGGCCTGTTTTTT; CDR3 protein: CASGGGFNGLFF
J gene: TRBJ1-2; clone size: .; V gene: TRBV4-3; D gene: .; CDR3 DNA: TGCGCCAGCAGCCAAGATACCGGGCGGCCCGACACCTTC; CDR3 protein: CASSQDTGRPDTF
J gene: TRBJ2-1; clone size: .; V gene: TRBV7-8; D gene: .; CDR3 DNA: TGTGCCAGCAGCTTAATGGATGAGCAGTTCTTC; CDR3 protein: CASSLMDEQFF
J gene: TRBJ2-3; clone size: .; V gene: TRBV25-1; D gene: .; CDR3 DNA: TGTGCCAGCAGTCAAGGGGTTTATCACACAGATACGCAGTATTTT; CDR3 protein: CASSQGVYHTDTQYF
J gene: TRBJ1-1; clone size: .; V gene: TRBV7-9; D gene: .; CDR3 DNA: TGTGCCAGCAGCTTACCAGGAGGGAACACTGAAGCTTTCTTT; CDR3 protein: CASSLPGGNTEAFF
J gene: TRBJ2-7; clone size: .; V gene: TRBV27; D gene: .; CDR3 DNA: TGTGCCAGCGGACCGTTGGGGAACTCCTACGAGCAGTACTTC; CDR3 protein: CASGPLGNSYEQYF
J gene: TRBJ1-2; clone size: .; V gene: TRBV20-1; D gene: .; CDR3 DNA: TGCAGTGCTCCCCTGCCCTCTACCATGAGGAACTACTATGGCTACACCTTC; CDR3 protein: CSAPLPSTMRNYYGYTF
J gene: TRBJ2-3; clone size: once; V gene: TRBV12-3/TRBV12-4; D gene: .; CDR3 DNA: TGTGCCAGCACCCTGGGGGGGGCAAGAGATACGCAGTATTTT; CDR3 protein: CASTLGGARDTQYF
J gene: TRBJ2-7; clone size: .; V gene: TRBV5-1; D gene: .; CDR3 DNA: TGCGCCAGCAGCAGCGCAGGGGAAGGTACCTACGAGCAGTACTTC; CDR3 protein: CASSSAGEGTYEQYF
J gene: TRBJ1-4; clone size: .; V gene: TRBV20-1; D gene: TRBD1; CDR3 DNA: TGCAGTGCCCACCCGGGACAGAAGGTTTTT; CDR3 protein: CSAHPGQKVF